A single sample is the source of the 20 T cell receptor beta chains below, sequenced in a study of T cells in Graves' hyperthyroidism and ophthalmopathy (dated by TCRdb to between 2019 and 2020). Library creation used multiplex PCR. The sequencer listed for this sample is Illumina HiSeq 2000. Amplification of TCR beta CDR3 regions was carried out from RNA transcripts. For the first round of RT-PCR on the TCR CDR3, the HTBI primer set was used together with the Qiagen OneStep RT-PCR kit. TCRdb reran the public reads through fastp at Q25 and MiXCR, keeping productive beta chains. Entries are consolidated by CDR3 protein sequence, retaining the most common genes and DNA. For this sample there are around 380,000 distinct CDR3 sequences; around an eighth appear just once. Jointly, the top ten make up about 20% of the sample. Specimen: blood. All receptors come from a man aged 25 to 40 with Graves' hyperthyroidism that later progressed to Graves' ophthalmopathy.

Turning to this clonotype: This may be a read error: a much more frequent sequence differs by one nucleotide. This rearrangement joins TRBV13 to TRBJ1-5; D remains ambiguous. The germline gives CDR1 PRHDT, CDR2 FYEKMQ (reference sequence). The CDR3 length is 14 residues. CDR3 sequence (DNA): TGTGCCAGCAGCTCCCGACGGACCAATCGGCCCCAGCGTTTT. Protein sequence: CASSSRRTNRPQRF.

The chain uses TRBV7-9 and TRBJ2-6; D not resolved. V was trimmed by 3 bases and J by 0 bases, leaving 12 bases between them. The germline V gene has CDR1 SEHNR and CDR2 FQNEAQ (reference sequence). The CDR3 runs to 17 residues. This CDR3 reads CASSLGRLTSGANVLTF. The CDR3 DNA sequence: TGTGCCAGCAGCTTGGGCAGGCTGACCTCTGGGGCCAACGTCCTGACTTTC.

The chain has TRBV6-1 and TRBJ1-5; the match to TRBD1 covers 9 bases. The J segment lost 3 bases and the V segment lost 6 bases, leaving 6 bases of the junction unmatched. CDR1 is MNHNS, CDR2 SASEGT, per germline. CDR3 length equals 15 residues. The CDR3 sequence: CASSQGQGINQPQHF. The CDR3 DNA is TGTGCCAGCAGCCAAGGACAGGGGATCAATCAGCCCCAGCATTTT.

This clonotype was detected ten times or more. This chain links TRBV6-1 with TRBJ2-2; a possible D gene is TRBD2 (7 bases). There are 16 residues in the CDR3. Looked up from germline, CDR1 is MNHNS and CDR2 is SASEGT. V lost 7 bases and J 3 bases, leaving 18 bases between the germline ends. The CDR3 DNA reads TGTGCCAGCAATAAAGGGGGGGCGCTGGACACCGGGGAGCTGTTTTTT. Its protein is CASNKGGALDTGELFF.

This clonotype appeared many times. The chain's CDR3 is CACAGEWTEAFF. CDR3 sequence (DNA): TGTGCCTGCGCAGGGGAATGGACTGAAGCTTTCTTT. This sequence joins TRBV30 and TRBJ1-1, with TRBD1 as a possible D gene (6 bases). Per germline, CDR1 GTSNPN and CDR2 SVGIG (reference sequence). The CDR3 contains 12 residues. V lost 6 bases and J 5 bases, leaving 13 bases between the germline ends.

In its sample, this clonotype was seen a few times. The chain uses TRBV2 and TRBJ1-6; D is undetermined. CDR3 length: 13 residues. Trimming cost V 0 bases and J 4 bases, with 1 base left between them. Germline V lookup: CDR1 SNHLY, CDR2 FYNNEI. CDR3 nucleotides: TGTGCCAGCAGTGAAGCGTATAATTCACCCCTCCACTTT. Its translation is CASSEAYNSPLHF.

In regard to this clonotype: Being one base from a much bigger clone, this may be a read error. V and J are TRBV18 and TRBJ2-7, with D tentatively TRBD2 (5 bases). Trimming left V 4 bases short and J 3 bases short, with 13 bases between. CDR3 length equals 14 residues. Germline loops: CDR1 KGHSH, CDR2 LQKENI. CDR3 in amino acids: CASSLSGTLYEQYF. CDR3 sequence (DNA): TGTGCCAGCTCACTAAGCGGCACGCTCTACGAGCAGTACTTC.

The chain couples TRBV9 to TRBJ1-6; D may be TRBD1 (5 bases). This CDR3 spans 15 amino acids. The ends were cut back, 3 bases at V and 10 bases at J, with 17 bases in the middle. Germline assignment: CDR1 SGDLS and CDR2 YYNGEE. The CDR3 nucleotides read TGTGCCAGCAGCGCGCCGACGGGGGGAAACTCACCCCTCCACTTT. It translates to CASSAPTGGNSPLHF.

To note about this clonotype: A much bigger clone sits one base away, suggesting this may be a read error. V gene TRBV7-3 combines with J gene TRBJ2-1; D tentatively reads TRBD1 or TRBD2 (5 bases each). The V end was cut by 2 bases, the J end by 0 bases, with 11 bases between. The germline CDR1 and CDR2 sequences are SGHTA and FQGTGA. CDR3 length: 16 amino acids. This CDR3 reads CASSLGDESSYNEQFF. The CDR3 DNA is TGTGCCAGCAGCTTAGGGGACGAGAGCTCCTACAATGAGCAGTTCTTC.

This chain uses TRBV5-1 with TRBJ2-5, with a weak D call TRBD1 (6 bases). Germline V lookup: CDR1 SGHRS, CDR2 YFSETQ. V dropped 4 bases and J dropped 5 bases, with 18 bases sitting between them. The CDR3 has 15 amino acids. The CDR3 bases are TGCGCCAGCAGCCCACGGACAGCTAAAGCCGAGACCCAGTACTTC. Translating gives CASSPRTAKAETQYF.

There are many counts of this clonotype. The genes are TRBV7-9 and TRBJ2-7; 9 bases fit TRBD1. CDR1 is SEHNR, CDR2 FQNEAQ, per germline (reference sequence). The CDR3 runs to 14 residues. Germline trimming cut 4 bases from V and 3 bases from J; bases unmatched to any gene: 4. The CDR3 loop is CASSWTGEIYEQYF. In DNA, the CDR3 is TGTGCCAGCAGCTGGACAGGGGAGATCTACGAGCAGTACTTC. Full variable domain (outside the CDR3, taken from reference TRBV7-9 and TRBJ2-7): DTGVSQNPRHKITKRGQNVTFRCDPISEHNRLYWYRQTLGQGPEFLTYFQNEAQLEKSRLLSDRFSAERPKGSFSTLEIQRTEQGDSAMYLCASSWTGEIYEQYFGPGTRLTVT.

Many counts were recorded for this clonotype. J is TRBJ1-1 and V is TRBV20-1, with D uncertain. CDR1 and CDR2 from the germline V gene are DFQATT and SNEGSKA (reference sequence). Trimming removed 0 bases at V and 5 bases at J, with 19 bases between. The CDR3 spans 16 residues. Written as DNA, the CDR3 is TGCAGTGCTAGAGACAGTTCGGGGAAATTAAGAACTGAAGCTTTCTTT. Encoded protein: CSARDSSGKLRTEAFF.

A few counts support this clonotype. CDR3 amino acids: CASSRAGEVEAFF. The DNA of the CDR3 is TGTGCCAGTAGTAGGGCGGGGGAGGTAGAAGCTTTCTTT. The J gene is TRBJ1-1, the V gene TRBV19; a possible D gene is TRBD1 (5 bases). The V gene lost 4 bases and the J gene lost 8 bases, with 14 bases spanning the gap. From germline, CDR1 is LNHDA and CDR2 SQIVND (reference sequence). The CDR3 contains 13 residues. Drawing the rest from reference TRBV19 and TRBJ1-1, the complete variable domain is DGGITQSPKYLFRKEGQNVTLSCEQNLNHDAMYWYRQDPGQGLRLIYYSQIVNDFQKGDIAEGYSVSREKKESFPLTVTSAQKNPTAFYLCASSRAGEVEAFFGQGTRLTVV.

The J gene is TRBJ2-1, the V gene TRBV28; 9 nucleotides match TRBD2. J gave up 8 bases and V 1 base, and 9 bases lay outside the gene matches. The length of the CDR3 is 16 residues. Germline V gene sequence: CDR1 MDHEN, CDR2 SYDVKM. The CDR3 reads CASSLSGGGAVYEQFF. The CDR3, as DNA: TGTGCCAGCAGTTTATCCGGCGGGGGGGCGGTTTATGAGCAGTTCTTC. Drawing the rest from reference TRBV28 and TRBJ2-1, the complete variable domain is DVKVTQSSRYLVKRTGEKVFLECVQDMDHENMFWYRQDPGLGLRLIYFSYDVKMKEKGDIPEGYSVSREKKERFSLILESASTNQTSMYLCASSLSGGGAVYEQFFGPGTRLTVL.

The chain employs TRBV20-1 and TRBJ1-5; no firm D call. Trimming pared 6 bases from V and 4 bases from J, leaving 10 bases between. The CDR3 is made up of 12 amino acids. Germline CDR1 is DFQATT and CDR2 is SNEGSKA (reference sequence). The CDR3 DNA follows: TGCAGTGCCAGACGGAGGAATCAGCCCCAGCATTTT. Its protein product is CSARRRNQPQHF.

This chain uses TRBV29-1 with TRBJ2-3, with D unclear. Trimming removed 3 bases at V and 0 bases at J, with 4 bases between. The CDR3 is 12 amino acids. Per germline, CDR1 SQVTM and CDR2 ANQGSEA. In DNA, the CDR3 is TGCAGCGTTGAGGTCAGCACAGATACGCAGTATTTT. Translation: CSVEVSTDTQYF.

This clonotype was seen a few times. V is TRBV7-6 and J is TRBJ1-2; perhaps TRBD1 as D (5 bases). There are 12 residues in the CDR3. V lost 4 bases, J lost 7 bases, and 10 bases lay in between. CDR1 is SGHVS, CDR2 FNYEAQ, per germline. The CDR3 sequence is CASSSQGGGYTF. The CDR3 region has the DNA TGTGCCAGCAGCTCCCAGGGCGGTGGCTACACCTTC. Full variable domain (outside the CDR3, taken from reference TRBV7-6 and TRBJ1-2): GAGVSQSPRYKVTKRGQDVALRCDPISGHVSLYWYRQALGQGPEFLTYFNYEAQQDKSGLPNDRFSAERPEGSISTLTIQRTEQRDSAMYRCASSSQGGGYTFGSGTRLTVV.

This clonotype was seen at least ten times. The chain carries TRBV2 and TRBJ2-4, with D uncertain. V was trimmed by 5 bases and J by 4 bases, leaving 3 bases between them. Germline CDR1 SNHLY, CDR2 FYNNEI. The CDR3 is made up of 11 amino acids. The CDR3 sequence: CASSQKNIQYF. CDR3 DNA: TGTGCCAGCAGTCAAAAAAACATTCAGTACTTC. The variable domain in full, with the rest retrieved from reference TRBV2 and TRBJ2-4, is EPEVTQTPSHQVTQMGQEVILRCVPISNHLYFYWYRQILGQKVEFLVSFYNNEISEKSEIFDDQFSVERPDGSNFTLKIRSTKLEDSAMYFCASSQKNIQYFGAGTRLSVL.

The chain combines TRBV7-8 with TRBJ2-5; D remains unclear. The CDR3 has 12 residues. The V and J ends lost 7 bases and 4 bases respectively, with 10 bases between them. Per germline, CDR1 SGHVS and CDR2 FQNEAQ. The CDR3 DNA reads as TGTGCCAGCACCCCGCCGGGAGAGACCCAGTACTTC. It translates to CASTPPGETQYF.

This clonotype came up many times. The chain couples TRBV5-1 to TRBJ1-5; D gene uncertain. This CDR3 spans 16 amino acids. V lost 0 bases and J lost 2, with 12 bases in between. Per the germline V gene, CDR1 is SGHRS and CDR2 is YFSETQ. The CDR3 loop is CASSLAPGRGNQPQHF. In DNA form, the CDR3 reads TGCGCCAGCAGCTTGGCCCCGGGCCGAGGCAATCAGCCCCAGCATTTT.